A single sample gave rise to the 31 T cell receptor beta chains below, sequenced in a study of blood T cells in healthy people across ages. Sample-barcoded 5' priming and a J-beta primer mix drove a second PCR of about 6 to 11 cycles. Via MiXCR, TCRdb re-called the 5' RACE reads, giving one row per CDR3 protein. The table records some 730,000 distinct CDR3 sequences, about 20% of them present only once. Sequenced: blood. The receptors originated from a man between 65 and 85 years old in good health.

This clonotype was observed a single time. The V call is TRBV14, the J call TRBJ1-6; D is uncertain. Germline V gives CDR1 SGHDN, CDR2 FVKESK. The CDR3 contains 12 residues. Between the trimmed V and J ends, which lost 4 bases and 6 bases, there was a span of 4 bases. CDR3 residues: CASSRINSPLHF. In DNA form, the CDR3 reads TGTGCCAGCAGCCGGATTAATTCACCCCTCCACTTT. The full variable domain, rest sourced from reference TRBV14 and TRBJ1-6, is EAGVTQFPSHSVIEKGQTVTLRCDPISGHDNLYWYRRVMGKEIKFLLHFVKESKQDESGMPNNRFLAERTGGTYSTLKVQPAELEDSGVYFCASSRINSPLHFGNGTRLTVT.

This clonotype showed up just once. The gene calls are TRBV29-1 and TRBJ1-5, with D perhaps matching TRBD1 (5 bases). Trimming left V 4 bases short and J 7 bases short, with 14 bases between. Germline V lookup: CDR1 SQVTM, CDR2 ANQGSEA. The CDR3 is 13 amino acids. CDR3 DNA: TGCAGCGTTGCTGACAGTGCCTTCCAGCCCCAGCATTTT. This sequence encodes CSVADSAFQPQHF.

This clonotype has a handful of counts. This chain connects TRBV6-5 to TRBJ2-1, with TRBD1 matching 9 bases. The germline CDR1 and CDR2 sequences are MNHEY and SVGAGI. CDR3 length: 19 amino acids. J was trimmed by 4 bases and V by 2 bases; bases with no gene match: 15. CDR3 nucleotide sequence: TGTGCCAGCAGTTACGACCCCCTCACAGGGGGCGCAGGATACAATGAGCAGTTCTTC. Amino acids: CASSYDPLTGGAGYNEQFF.

The gene calls are TRBV18 and TRBJ1-2, with 7 bases lining up with TRBD1. J gave up 7 bases and V 2 bases, and 4 bases lay outside the gene matches. Germline V lookup: CDR1 KGHSH, CDR2 LQKENI. The length of the CDR3 is 13 residues. For the CDR3, the DNA is TGTGCCAGCTCACCAACCGGGACAGTTGGCTACACCTTC. Translating gives CASSPTGTVGYTF. The full variable domain, with the rest looked up from reference TRBV18 and TRBJ1-2, is NAGVMQNPRHLVRRRGQEARLRCSPMKGHSHVYWYRQLPEEGLKFMVYLQKENIIDESGMPKERFSAEFPKEGPSILRIQQVVRGDSAAYFCASSPTGTVGYTFGSGTRLTVV.

This sequence joins TRBV2 and TRBJ1-1; no clear D. Trimming removed 7 bases from V and 0 bases from J, with 6 bases in between. The germline V gene has CDR1 SNHLY and CDR2 FYNNEI. The CDR3 totals 12 residues. As DNA, the CDR3 is TGTGCCAGCAAACTCGTGAACACTGAAGCTTTCTTT. Translating it yields CASKLVNTEAFF.

This clonotype was found many times. J is TRBJ2-2 and V is TRBV20-1, with no clear D. This CDR3 has 15 amino acids. The germline CDR1 and CDR2 sequences are DFQATT and SNEGSKA (reference sequence). V lost 0 bases and J lost 0, with 8 bases in between. CDR3 in amino acids: CSAREAWPNTGELFF. In DNA, the CDR3 is TGCAGTGCTAGAGAGGCGTGGCCGAACACCGGGGAGCTGTTTTTT.

The chain recombines TRBV7-6 with TRBJ2-3, with D possibly called TRBD1 or TRBD2 (6 bases each). V dropped 2 bases and J dropped 3 bases, with 15 bases sitting between them. This CDR3 is 16 amino acids long. CDR1 SGHVS and CDR2 FNYEAQ come from the germline V gene. The CDR3 nucleotides read TGTGCCAGCAGCTTACCCCGGGGGCCGAGAACAGATACGCAGTATTTT. This translates into CASSLPRGPRTDTQYF.

This clonotype came up a few times. The chain joins TRBV5-1 to TRBJ2-7, with unresolved D. CDR1 and CDR2 from the germline V gene are SGHRS and YFSETQ. Trimming took off 9 bases at V and 1 base at J, with 17 bases between the two ends. The CDR3 contains 14 residues. The CDR3: CATGSGGGSYEQYF. CDR3 DNA: TGCGCCACCGGATCGGGCGGTGGGTCCTACGAGCAGTACTTC.

The sample holds a few counts of this clonotype. The rearrangement links TRBV2 to TRBJ1-2; 9 positions match TRBD1. Trimming at V came to 0 bases and at J to 6 bases, leaving 8 bases not matched to a gene. The CDR3 loop spans 16 amino acids. CDR1 is SNHLY and CDR2 is FYNNEI in the germline V gene. DNA for the CDR3: TGTGCCAGCAGTGAAGCGCTTCACAGGGGGCCTGATGGCTACACCTTC. Amino acid sequence: CASSEALHRGPDGYTF. Filled out from reference TRBV2 and TRBJ1-2, the complete variable domain reads EPEVTQTPSHQVTQMGQEVILRCVPISNHLYFYWYRQILGQKVEFLVSFYNNEISEKSEIFDDQFSVERPDGSNFTLKIRSTKLEDSAMYFCASSEALHRGPDGYTFGSGTRLTVV.

This clonotype has a handful of counts. The J gene is TRBJ2-3, the V gene TRBV29-1; D may be TRBD2 (6 bases). V was pared by 4 bases and J by 0 bases, with 11 bases between. This CDR3 spans 14 amino acids. Germline V gene data show CDR1 as SQVTM and CDR2 as ANQGSEA. The CDR3 is CSVALGGSTDTQYF. The CDR3 DNA reads TGCAGCGTTGCTCTCGGGGGAAGCACAGATACGCAGTATTTT.

This clonotype was seen only a few times. The rearrangement joins TRBV5-6 to TRBJ1-1; D gene uncertain. Germline CDR1 reads SGHDT; CDR2 reads YYEEEE. With 4 bases removed from V and 3 bases from J, the gap between germline ends came to 19 bases. The CDR3 spans 16 residues. CDR3 loop: CASSPTFQAGYTEAFF. In DNA form, the CDR3 reads TGTGCCAGCAGCCCGACCTTTCAGGCCGGGTACACTGAAGCTTTCTTT.

There are many counts of this clonotype. The rearrangement joins TRBV29-1 to TRBJ2-1, with D hard to call. Trimming took off 4 bases at V and 9 bases at J, with 7 bases between the two ends. CDR3 size: 10 residues. CDR1 SQVTM and CDR2 ANQGSEA come from the germline V gene. CDR3 sequence (DNA): TGCAGCGTTGTGGTGTTTGAGCAGTTCTTC. This encodes CSVVVFEQFF.

V is TRBV20-1 and J is TRBJ2-7; 11 nucleotides align to TRBD1. This CDR3 has 13 residues. Germline CDR1 DFQATT, CDR2 SNEGSKA (reference sequence). Germline trimming cut 5 bases from V and 5 bases from J; bases unmatched to any gene: 5. The CDR3 DNA follows: TGCAGTGCTGTGGACAGGGGGCGAAACGAGCAGTACTTC. Translated: CSAVDRGRNEQYF.

The J gene is TRBJ1-4, the V gene TRBV5-1; D gene unclear. CDR3 size: 15 residues. Between the trimmed V and J ends, which lost 4 bases and 6 bases, there was a span of 16 bases. Germline V gives CDR1 SGHRS, CDR2 YFSETQ. CDR3 loop: CASSLNGVWDEKLFF. CDR3 coding DNA: TGCGCCAGCAGCCTGAACGGGGTATGGGATGAAAAACTGTTTTTT.

This clonotype was seen many times. The rearrangement links TRBV20-1 to TRBJ1-6; a weak D match, TRBD1 (5 bases). Germline V gene data show CDR1 as DFQATT and CDR2 as SNEGSKA (reference sequence). This CDR3 is 14 amino acids long. Deletions cut 1 base from V and 9 bases from J, with 13 bases between. CDR3 coding DNA: TGCAGTGCTAGAGGGACAAATTTGGGTTCACCCCTCCACTTT. Translation gives CSARGTNLGSPLHF.

This clonotype was seen many times. The chain carries TRBV27 and TRBJ2-3; D may be TRBD2 (6 bases). With 5 bases removed from V and 1 base from J, the gap between germline ends came to 13 bases. From germline, CDR1 is MNHEY and CDR2 SMNVEV (reference sequence). CDR3 length equals 15 residues. The CDR3 DNA reads as TGTGCCAGCAGTCTACGGCGGGGAGGCACAGATACGCAGTATTTT. Its protein is CASSLRRGGTDTQYF.

This clonotype turned up a few times. This CDR3 is CASSSTRKNTGELFF. DNA for the CDR3: TGTGCCAGCAGCTCGACTAGGAAGAACACCGGGGAGCTGTTTTTT. This chain links TRBV7-3 with TRBJ2-2, with a weak D call TRBD2 (6 bases). Germline CDR1 SGHTA, CDR2 FQGTGA. V was cut by 4 bases and J by 1 base, with 10 bases left in between. The CDR3 consists of 15 residues.

V usage is TRBV7-9 and J usage is TRBJ1-1; 7 positions match TRBD1. V lost 1 base and J lost 11; bases outside the gene matches: 7. The CDR3 contains 13 residues. Germline loops: CDR1 SEHNR, CDR2 FQNEAQ (reference sequence). The chain's CDR3 is CASSLVEGARAFF. The CDR3 nucleotides are TGTGCCAGCAGCTTAGTAGAGGGGGCAAGGGCTTTCTTT. Full variable domain (outside the CDR3, taken from reference TRBV7-9 and TRBJ1-1): DTGVSQNPRHKITKRGQNVTFRCDPISEHNRLYWYRQTLGQGPEFLTYFQNEAQLEKSRLLSDRFSAERPKGSFSTLEIQRTEQGDSAMYLCASSLVEGARAFFGQGTRLTVV.

CDR3 DNA sequence: TGCAGTGCTAGAGATAAATTAATGGAGAATAGAGCGCAGTATTTT. Its translation is CSARDKLMENRAQYF. This chain links TRBV20-1 with TRBJ2-3, with D unclear. Per the germline V gene, CDR1 is DFQATT and CDR2 is SNEGSKA (reference sequence). Trimming took off 0 bases at V and 10 bases at J, with 20 bases between the two ends. This CDR3 comprises 15 residues.

In its sample, this clonotype was seen once. V gene TRBV19 combines with J gene TRBJ2-3; a weak D match, TRBD2 (5 bases). Germline lookup yields CDR1 LNHDA and CDR2 SQIVND (reference sequence). V lost 3 bases and J 0 bases, leaving 10 bases between the germline ends. The length of the CDR3 is 15 residues. As DNA, the CDR3 is TGTGCCAGTAGTATCGGGGAGAAGAGCACAGATACGCAGTATTTT. This encodes CASSIGEKSTDTQYF.

The CDR3 loop is CASSEFTGSYNEQFF. Written as DNA, the CDR3 is TGTGCCAGCAGTGAATTCACAGGCTCCTACAATGAGCAGTTCTTC. J is TRBJ2-1 and V is TRBV6-1; D may be TRBD1 (5 bases). Germline-derived CDR1 and CDR2 are MNHNS and SASEGT. V lost 2 bases to trimming and J lost 0 bases, with 8 bases between them. The CDR3 extends over 15 amino acids.

The CDR3 region is CASSHGPDSVTDTQYF. The CDR3 coding sequence is TGTGCCAGCAGCCACGGACCCGACTCCGTGACAGATACGCAGTATTTT. The rearrangement links TRBV7-8 to TRBJ2-3, with D hard to call. V dropped 5 bases and J dropped 3 bases, with 18 bases sitting between them. CDR1 and CDR2 (germline): SGHVS, FQNEAQ. The CDR3 is made up of 16 amino acids.

The sample holds a few counts of this clonotype. The chain joins TRBV4-2 to TRBJ2-5; D remains unclear. The germline V gene has CDR1 LGHNA and CDR2 YNFKEQ. The ends were cut back, 1 base at V and 0 bases at J, with 9 bases in the middle. This CDR3 is built from 15 residues. The CDR3 bases are TGTGCCAGCAGCCAAGGAAGTGGGTACCAAGAGACCCAGTACTTC. Amino acids: CASSQGSGYQETQYF.

This clonotype was seen only a few times. The chain uses TRBV5-1 and TRBJ2-3; no firm D call. Germline loops: CDR1 SGHRS, CDR2 YFSETQ. Trimming removed 0 bases at V and 6 bases at J, with 14 bases between. The CDR3 is 15 amino acids. The CDR3 region has the DNA TGCGCCAGCAGCTTGGCGAGCCCGGGTGTGGATACGCAGTATTTT. Its protein is CASSLASPGVDTQYF.

There are a few counts of this clonotype. The CDR3 reads CASSPTASGGNEQFF. For the CDR3, the DNA is TGTGCCAGCAGTCCCACGGCTAGCGGGGGTAATGAGCAGTTCTTC. V usage is TRBV12-3 or TRBV12-4 and J usage is TRBJ2-1; 10 bases align to TRBD2. The trim removed 5 bases at V and 7 bases at J, leaving 8 bases unmatched. The CDR3 sequence is 15 residues long.

This clonotype has a handful of counts. The rearrangement joins TRBV10-3 to TRBJ2-7; 9 bases agree with TRBD1. The CDR3 has 15 amino acids. The trim removed 3 bases at V and 2 bases at J, leaving 5 bases unmatched. Germline CDR1 ENHRY, CDR2 SYGVKD. This chain's CDR3 is CAISERDRAPYEQYV. For the CDR3, the DNA is TGTGCCATCAGTGAAAGGGACAGGGCCCCCTACGAGCAGTACGTC.

CDR3 loop: CASSPWGAGTEAFF. The CDR3 nucleotides are TGCGCCAGCAGCCCGTGGGGGGCCGGCACTGAAGCTTTCTTT. V usage is TRBV5-1 and J usage is TRBJ1-1, with D possibly TRBD1 on 6 matching bases. Germline V gene lookup returns CDR1 SGHRS and CDR2 YFSETQ. V shed 4 bases and J shed 4 bases, with 14 bases lying between them. The CDR3 extends over 14 amino acids.

J is TRBJ2-3 and V is TRBV7-2; 8 bases line up with TRBD1. Germline V gene sequence: CDR1 SGHTA, CDR2 FQGNSA. This CDR3 is 14 amino acids long. J gave up 9 bases and V 2 bases, and 7 bases lay outside the gene matches. The CDR3 protein is CASSLPQGAQTQYF. DNA of the CDR3: TGTGCCAGCAGCTTACCCCAGGGGGCACAGACGCAGTATTTT.

This clonotype was seen only a few times. This rearrangement joins TRBV20-1 to TRBJ1-1; a weak D match, TRBD1 (5 bases). The CDR3 totals 15 residues. V shed 5 bases and J shed 0 bases, with 16 bases lying between them. Germline V gives CDR1 DFQATT, CDR2 SNEGSKA (reference sequence). DNA of the CDR3: TGCAGTGCTGTTTACCCGGGACGGGTGAACACTGAAGCTTTCTTT. Amino acids: CSAVYPGRVNTEAFF.

V and J are TRBV12-3 or TRBV12-4 and TRBJ2-3; possibly TRBD1 for D (5 bases). The CDR3 loop spans 13 amino acids. Trimming removed 2 bases from V and 5 bases from J, with 8 bases in between. The CDR3 bases are TGTGCCAGCAGTTTATGGGGCGGAGATACGCAGTATTTT. Encoded protein: CASSLWGGDTQYF.

The chain is built from TRBV6-5 and TRBJ1-5; tentatively, D is TRBD1 (5 bases). CDR3 length: 14 residues. V was pared by 6 bases and J by 4 bases, with 13 bases between. CDR1 and CDR2 from the germline V gene are MNHEY and SVGAGI. CDR3 amino acids: CASRDGTGNQPQHF. In DNA, the CDR3 is TGTGCCAGCAGGGACGGGACCGGTAATCAGCCCCAGCATTTT.